The clone carrying this T cell receptor beta chain was seen once. Other nucleotide sequences in the sample specify the same CDR3. The data are from a study of cytomegalovirus exposure and HLA in healthy donors. The PCR used 60 Vbeta and 13 Jbeta primers. TCRdb's table, derived via immunoSEQ multiplex PCR, lists solely in-frame clones and lacks some. The sample has 93,000 or so clones; roughly 80% are singletons. Sequenced input: PBMCs. The sequence derives from a man between 50 and 59 years old in good health and CMV-seropositive.

Written as DNA, the CDR3 is TGTGCCAGCAGCTTTTTGGGGGGGGCTAACTATGGCTACACCTTC. Its protein product is CASSFLGGANYGYTF. The V call is TRBV7-9, the J call TRBJ1-2, with a weak D call TRBD1 (5 bases). Germline loops: CDR1 SEHNR, CDR2 FQNEAQ (reference sequence). With 3 bases removed from V and 0 bases from J, the gap between germline ends came to 11 bases. The CDR3 is 15 residues long.